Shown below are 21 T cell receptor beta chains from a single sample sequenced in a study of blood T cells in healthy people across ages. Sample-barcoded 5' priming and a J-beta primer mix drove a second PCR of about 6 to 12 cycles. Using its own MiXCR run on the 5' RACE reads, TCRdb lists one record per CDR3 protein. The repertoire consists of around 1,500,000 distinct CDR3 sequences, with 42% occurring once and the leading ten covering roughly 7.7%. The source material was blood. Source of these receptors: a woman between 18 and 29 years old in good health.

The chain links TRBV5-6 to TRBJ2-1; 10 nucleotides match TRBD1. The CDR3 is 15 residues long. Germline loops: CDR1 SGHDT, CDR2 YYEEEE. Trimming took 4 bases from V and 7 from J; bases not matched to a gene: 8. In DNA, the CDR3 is TGTGCCAGCAGCCTGGGACAGGGGTTTGGAAATGAGCAGTTCTTC. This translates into CASSLGQGFGNEQFF. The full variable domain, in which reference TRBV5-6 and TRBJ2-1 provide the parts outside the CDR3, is DAGVTQSPTHLIKTRGQQVTLRCSPKSGHDTVSWYQQALGQGPQFIFQYYEEEERQRGNFPDRFSGHQFPNYSSELNVNALLLGDSALYLCASSLGQGFGNEQFFGPGTRLTVL.

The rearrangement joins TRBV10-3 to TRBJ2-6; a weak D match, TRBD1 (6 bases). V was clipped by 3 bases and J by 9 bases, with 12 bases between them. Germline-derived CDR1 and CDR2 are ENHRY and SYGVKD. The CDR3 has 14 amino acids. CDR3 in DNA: TGTGCCATCAGTGATACAGGGATGGGCAACGTCCTGACTTTC. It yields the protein CAISDTGMGNVLTF.

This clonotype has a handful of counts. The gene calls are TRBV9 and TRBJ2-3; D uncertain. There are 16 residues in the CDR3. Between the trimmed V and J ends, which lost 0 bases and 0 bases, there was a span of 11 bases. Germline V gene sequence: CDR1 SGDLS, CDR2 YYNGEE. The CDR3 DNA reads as TGTGCCAGCAGCGTAGGAGGCGCTTCTAGCACAGATACGCAGTATTTT. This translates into CASSVGGASSTDTQYF.

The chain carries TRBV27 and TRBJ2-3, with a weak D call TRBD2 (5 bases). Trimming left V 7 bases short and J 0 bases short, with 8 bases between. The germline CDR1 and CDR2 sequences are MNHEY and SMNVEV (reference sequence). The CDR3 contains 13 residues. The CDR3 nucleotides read TGTGCCAGCAAGGAGGCTAGCACAGATACGCAGTATTTT. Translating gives CASKEASTDTQYF.

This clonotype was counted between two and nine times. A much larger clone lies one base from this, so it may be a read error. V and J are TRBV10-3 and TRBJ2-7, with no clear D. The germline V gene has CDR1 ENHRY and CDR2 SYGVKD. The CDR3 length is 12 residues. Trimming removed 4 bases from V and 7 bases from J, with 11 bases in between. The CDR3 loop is CAISGADNEQYF. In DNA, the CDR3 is TGTGCCATCAGTGGGGCCGACAATGAGCAGTACTTC.

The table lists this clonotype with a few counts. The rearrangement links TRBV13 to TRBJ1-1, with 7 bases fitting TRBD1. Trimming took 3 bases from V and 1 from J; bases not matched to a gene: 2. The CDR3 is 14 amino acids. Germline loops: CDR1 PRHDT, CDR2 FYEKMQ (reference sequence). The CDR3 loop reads CASSFRDRNTEAFF. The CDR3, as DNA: TGTGCCAGCAGCTTCCGGGACAGGAACACTGAAGCTTTCTTT.

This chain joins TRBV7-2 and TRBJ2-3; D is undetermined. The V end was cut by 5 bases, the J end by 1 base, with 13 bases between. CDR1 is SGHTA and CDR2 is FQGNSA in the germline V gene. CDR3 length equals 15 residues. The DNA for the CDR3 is TGTGCCAGCAGCCCGAGGAAGGGCGGCACAGATACGCAGTATTTT. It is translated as CASSPRKGGTDTQYF.

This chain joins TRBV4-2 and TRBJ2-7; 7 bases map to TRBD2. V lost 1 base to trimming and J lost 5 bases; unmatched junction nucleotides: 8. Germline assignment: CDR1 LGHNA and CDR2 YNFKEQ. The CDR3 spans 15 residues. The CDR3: CASSQGWRLANEQYF. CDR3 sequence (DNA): TGTGCCAGCAGCCAAGGGTGGCGACTAGCCAACGAGCAGTACTTC.

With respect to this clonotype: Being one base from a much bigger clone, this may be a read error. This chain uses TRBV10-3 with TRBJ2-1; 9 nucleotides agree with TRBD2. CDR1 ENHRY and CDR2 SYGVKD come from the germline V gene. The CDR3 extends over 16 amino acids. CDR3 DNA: TGTGCCGTCAGTGAGAGTGGACTAGCGTCATACAATGAGCAGTTCTTC. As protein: CAVSESGLASYNEQFF.

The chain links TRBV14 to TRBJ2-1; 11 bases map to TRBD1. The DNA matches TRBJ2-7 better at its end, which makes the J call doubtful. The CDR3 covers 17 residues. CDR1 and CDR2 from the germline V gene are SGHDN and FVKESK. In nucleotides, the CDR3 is TGTGCCAGCAGCCAAGATATCAGGACAGGGGGCGGCGATGAGCAGTACTTC. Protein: CASSQDIRTGGGDEQYF.

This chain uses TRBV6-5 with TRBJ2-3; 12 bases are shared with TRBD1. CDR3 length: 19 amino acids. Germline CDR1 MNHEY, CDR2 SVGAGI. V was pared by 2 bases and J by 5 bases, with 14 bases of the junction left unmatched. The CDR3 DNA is TGTGCCAGCAGTTACACCGTCCCGGGACAGGGGGCCGGCGGAGATACGCAGTATTTT. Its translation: CASSYTVPGQGAGGDTQYF.

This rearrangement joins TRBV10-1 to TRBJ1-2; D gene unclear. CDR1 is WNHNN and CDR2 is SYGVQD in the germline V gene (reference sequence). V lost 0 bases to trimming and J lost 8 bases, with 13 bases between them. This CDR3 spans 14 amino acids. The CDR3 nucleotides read TGCGCCAGCAGTGAGTCGATTACATTGGGCGGCTACACCTTC. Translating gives CASSESITLGGYTF.

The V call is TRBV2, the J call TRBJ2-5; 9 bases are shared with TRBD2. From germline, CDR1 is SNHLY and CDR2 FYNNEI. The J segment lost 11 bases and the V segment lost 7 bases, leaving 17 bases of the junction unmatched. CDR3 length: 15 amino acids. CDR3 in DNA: TGTGCCAGCACCCCCAACTTCAGCGGGAGGAGGGAGCAGTACTTC. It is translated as CASTPNFSGRREQYF.

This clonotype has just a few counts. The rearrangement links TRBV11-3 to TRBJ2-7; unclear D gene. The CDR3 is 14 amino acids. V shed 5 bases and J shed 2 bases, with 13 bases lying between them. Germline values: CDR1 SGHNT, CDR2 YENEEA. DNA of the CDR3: TGTGCCAGCAGCCGTAGAGGAGAACCCTACGAGCAGTACTTC. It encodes CASSRRGEPYEQYF.

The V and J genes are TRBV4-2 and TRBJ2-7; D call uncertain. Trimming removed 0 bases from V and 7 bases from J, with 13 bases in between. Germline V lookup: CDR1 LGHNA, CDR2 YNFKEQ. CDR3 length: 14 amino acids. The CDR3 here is CASSQDIAPREQYF. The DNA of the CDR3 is TGTGCCAGCAGCCAAGATATCGCCCCCCGGGAGCAGTACTTC.

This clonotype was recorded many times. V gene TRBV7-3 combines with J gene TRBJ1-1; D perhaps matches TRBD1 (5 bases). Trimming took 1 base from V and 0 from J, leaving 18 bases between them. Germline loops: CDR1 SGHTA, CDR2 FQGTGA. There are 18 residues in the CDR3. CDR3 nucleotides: TGTGCCAGCAGCTTAAGTGGGACCGGACGGAACCTGAACACTGAAGCTTTCTTT. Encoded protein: CASSLSGTGRNLNTEAFF.

As DNA, the CDR3 is TGTGCCAGCAGTGACCGATATAGTAGCGGGGGGGCCATCGATGAGCAGTTCTTC. Its protein product is CASSDRYSSGGAIDEQFF. The rearrangement joins TRBV6-1 to TRBJ2-1; TRBD2 aligns across 11 bases. Germline V lookup: CDR1 MNHNS, CDR2 SASEGT. The ends lost 3 bases at V and 8 bases at J; junction bases unmatched: 15. CDR3 length: 18 residues.

In DNA form, the CDR3 reads TGTGCTAGTGGTTCGCCCGGGACTAGCGGGAGGGCCGGGTATGAGCAGTTCTTC. Its protein is CASGSPGTSGRAGYEQFF. This chain links TRBV12-5 with TRBJ2-1, with 16 nucleotides matching TRBD2. Trimming took 4 bases from V and 8 from J; bases not matched to a gene: 11. The CDR3 is 18 residues long. Germline CDR1 LGHNT, CDR2 FRNRAP.

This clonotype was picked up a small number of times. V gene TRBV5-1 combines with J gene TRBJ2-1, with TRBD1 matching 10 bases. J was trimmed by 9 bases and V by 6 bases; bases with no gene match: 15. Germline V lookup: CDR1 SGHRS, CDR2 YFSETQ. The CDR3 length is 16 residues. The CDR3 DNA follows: TGCGCCAGCAAGTGGGGACAGGGGCTTTACACCGGTGAGCAGTTCTTC. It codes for CASKWGQGLYTGEQFF.

Written as DNA, the CDR3 is TGTGCCAGCAGCCTCTCGGGCGGGGAGGGTCAGCCCCAGCATTTT. Translating it yields CASSLSGGEGQPQHF. This sequence joins TRBV3-1 and TRBJ1-5; D unresolved. V was pared by 4 bases and J by 6 bases, with 16 bases between. Germline V gives CDR1 LGHDT, CDR2 YNNKEL (reference sequence). The CDR3 length is 15 residues.

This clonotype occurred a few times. CDR3 protein: CASSELAGALWPFTDTQYF. In nucleotides, the CDR3 is TGCGCCAGCAGTGAACTAGCGGGGGCCCTCTGGCCCTTCACAGATACGCAGTATTTT. The V call is TRBV10-2, the J call TRBJ2-3, with 11 bases identical to TRBD2. The germline CDR1 and CDR2 sequences are WSHSY and SAAADI. This CDR3 has 19 residues. With V trimmed by 3 bases and J by 2 bases, 13 bases remained unmatched.